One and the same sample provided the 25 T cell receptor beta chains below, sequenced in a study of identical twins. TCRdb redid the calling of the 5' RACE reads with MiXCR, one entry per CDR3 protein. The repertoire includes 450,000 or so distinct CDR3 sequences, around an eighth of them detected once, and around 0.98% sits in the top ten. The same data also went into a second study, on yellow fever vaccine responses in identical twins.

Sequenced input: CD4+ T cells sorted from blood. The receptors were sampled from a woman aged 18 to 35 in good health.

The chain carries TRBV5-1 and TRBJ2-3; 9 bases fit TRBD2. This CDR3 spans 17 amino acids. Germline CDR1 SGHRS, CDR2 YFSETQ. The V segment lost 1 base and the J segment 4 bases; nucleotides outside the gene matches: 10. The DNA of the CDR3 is TGCGCCAGCAGCTTGCCGCAGACTAGCGGTGGCCCAGATACGCAGTATTTT. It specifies CASSLPQTSGGPDTQYF.

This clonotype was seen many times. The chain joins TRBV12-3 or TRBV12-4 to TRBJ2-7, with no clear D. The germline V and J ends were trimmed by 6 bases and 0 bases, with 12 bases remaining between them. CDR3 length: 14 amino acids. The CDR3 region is CASSQSVGSYEQYF. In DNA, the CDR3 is TGTGCCAGCAGCCAAAGTGTCGGCTCCTACGAGCAGTACTTC.

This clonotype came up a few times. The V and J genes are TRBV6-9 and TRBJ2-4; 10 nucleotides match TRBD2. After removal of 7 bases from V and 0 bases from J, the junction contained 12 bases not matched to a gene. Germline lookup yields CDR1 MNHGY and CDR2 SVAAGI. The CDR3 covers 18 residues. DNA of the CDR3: TGTGCCAGCATTAGGGCTAGCGGGAGCGCGGTAGCCAAAAACATTCAGTACTTC. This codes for CASIRASGSAVAKNIQYF.

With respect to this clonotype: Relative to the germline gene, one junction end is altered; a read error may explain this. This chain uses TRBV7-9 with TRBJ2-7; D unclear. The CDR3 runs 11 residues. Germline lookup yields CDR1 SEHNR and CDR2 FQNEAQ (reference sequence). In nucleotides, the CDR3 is TGTGCCACCTCCGAACAGTACTCCCTCTTATTC. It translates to CATSEQYSLLF.

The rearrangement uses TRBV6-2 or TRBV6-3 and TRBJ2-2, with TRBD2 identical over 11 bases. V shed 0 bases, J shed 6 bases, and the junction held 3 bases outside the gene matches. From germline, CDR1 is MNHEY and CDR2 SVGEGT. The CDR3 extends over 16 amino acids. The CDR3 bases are TGTGCCAGCAGTTACTCGCTAGCGGGAGGCCCCGGGGAGCTGTTTTTT. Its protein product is CASSYSLAGGPGELFF.

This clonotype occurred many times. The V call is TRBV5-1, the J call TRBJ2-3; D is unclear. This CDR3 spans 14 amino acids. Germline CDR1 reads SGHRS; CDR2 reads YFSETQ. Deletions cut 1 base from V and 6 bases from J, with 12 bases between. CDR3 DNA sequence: TGCGCCAGCAGCTTGAATAAGGGATCTGATACGCAGTATTTT. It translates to CASSLNKGSDTQYF. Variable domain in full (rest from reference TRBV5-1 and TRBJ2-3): KAGVTQTPRYLIKTRGQQVTLSCSPISGHRSVSWYQQTPGQGLQFLFEYFSETQRNKGNFPGRFSGRQFSNSRSEMNVSTLELGDSALYLCASSLNKGSDTQYFGPGTRLTVL.

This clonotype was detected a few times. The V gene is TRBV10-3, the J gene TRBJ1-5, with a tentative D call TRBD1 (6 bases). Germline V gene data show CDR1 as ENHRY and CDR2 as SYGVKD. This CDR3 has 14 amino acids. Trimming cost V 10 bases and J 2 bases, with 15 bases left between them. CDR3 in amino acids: CATQGIGGNQPQHF. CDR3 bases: TGTGCCACGCAGGGGATTGGGGGCAATCAGCCCCAGCATTTT.

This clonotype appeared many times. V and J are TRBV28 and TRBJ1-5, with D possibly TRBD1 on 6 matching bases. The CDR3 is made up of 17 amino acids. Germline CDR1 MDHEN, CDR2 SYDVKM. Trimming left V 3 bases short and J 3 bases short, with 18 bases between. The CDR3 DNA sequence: TGTGCCAGCAGTTTTTTTCGGGGGCCGGGGGTCAATCAGCCCCAGCATTTT. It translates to CASSFFRGPGVNQPQHF.

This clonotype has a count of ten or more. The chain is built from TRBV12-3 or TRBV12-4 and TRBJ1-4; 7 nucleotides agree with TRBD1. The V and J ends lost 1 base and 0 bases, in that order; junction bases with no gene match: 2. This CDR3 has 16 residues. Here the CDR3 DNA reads TGTGCCAGCAGTTTAGGCGACAGGGCAACTAATGAAAAACTGTTTTTT. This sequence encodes CASSLGDRATNEKLFF.

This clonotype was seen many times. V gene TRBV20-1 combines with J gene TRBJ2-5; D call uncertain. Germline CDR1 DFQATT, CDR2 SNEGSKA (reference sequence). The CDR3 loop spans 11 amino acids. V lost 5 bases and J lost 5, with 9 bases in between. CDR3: CSADSRETQYF. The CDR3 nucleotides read TGCAGTGCTGACTCCAGGGAGACCCAGTACTTC.

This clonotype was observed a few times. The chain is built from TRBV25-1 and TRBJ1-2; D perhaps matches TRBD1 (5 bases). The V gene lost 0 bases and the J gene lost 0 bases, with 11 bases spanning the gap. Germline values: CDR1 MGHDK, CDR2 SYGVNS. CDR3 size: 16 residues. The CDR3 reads CASSEYPGVSNYGYTF. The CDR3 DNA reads TGTGCCAGCAGTGAATATCCGGGGGTTTCTAACTATGGCTACACCTTC.

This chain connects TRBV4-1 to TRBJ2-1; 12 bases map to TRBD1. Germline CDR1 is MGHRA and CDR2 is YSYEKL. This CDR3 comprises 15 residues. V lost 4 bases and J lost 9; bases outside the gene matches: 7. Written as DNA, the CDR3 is TGCGCCAGCAGCCTTCCCGGGACAGGGGGCGGTGAGCAGTTCTTC. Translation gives CASSLPGTGGGEQFF.

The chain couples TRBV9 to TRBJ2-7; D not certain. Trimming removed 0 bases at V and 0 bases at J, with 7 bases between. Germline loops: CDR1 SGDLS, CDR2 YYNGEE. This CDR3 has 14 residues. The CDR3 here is CASSVGSHSYEQYF. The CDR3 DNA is TGTGCCAGCAGCGTAGGAAGCCACTCCTACGAGCAGTACTTC.

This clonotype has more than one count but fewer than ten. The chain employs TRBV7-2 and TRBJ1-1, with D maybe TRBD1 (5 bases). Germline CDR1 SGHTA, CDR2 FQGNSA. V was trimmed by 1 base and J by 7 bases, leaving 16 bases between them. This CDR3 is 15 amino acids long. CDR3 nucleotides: TGTGCCAGCAGCTTAGTTTCTCCGCGGCAGGGTGAAGCTTTCTTT. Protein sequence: CASSLVSPRQGEAFF. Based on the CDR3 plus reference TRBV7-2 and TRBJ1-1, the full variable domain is GAGVSQSPSNKVTEKGKDVELRCDPISGHTALYWYRQSLGQGLEFLIYFQGNSAPDKSGLPSDRFSAERTGGSVSTLTIQRTQQEDSAVYLCASSLVSPRQGEAFFGQGTRLTVV.

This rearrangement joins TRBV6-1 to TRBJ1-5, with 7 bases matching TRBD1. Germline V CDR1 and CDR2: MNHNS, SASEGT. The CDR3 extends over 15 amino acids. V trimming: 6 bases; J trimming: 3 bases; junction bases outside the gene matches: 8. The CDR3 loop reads CASRNLGTVNQPQHF. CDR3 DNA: TGTGCCAGCAGAAATTTGGGGACAGTCAATCAGCCCCAGCATTTT.

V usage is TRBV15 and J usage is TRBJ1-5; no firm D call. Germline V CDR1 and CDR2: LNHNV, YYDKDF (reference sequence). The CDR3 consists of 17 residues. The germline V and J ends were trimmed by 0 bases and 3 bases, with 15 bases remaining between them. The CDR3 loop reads CATSREYSNLVNQPQHF. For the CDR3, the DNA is TGTGCCACCAGCAGAGAGTACAGTAACCTCGTCAATCAGCCCCAGCATTTT.

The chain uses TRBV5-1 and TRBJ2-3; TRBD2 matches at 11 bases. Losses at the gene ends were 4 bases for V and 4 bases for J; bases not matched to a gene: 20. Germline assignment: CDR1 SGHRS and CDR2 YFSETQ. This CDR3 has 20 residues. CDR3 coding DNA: TGCGCCAGCAGCCCGCCGGGGACTAGCGGATTTGGGGGGAACTCAGATACGCAGTATTTT. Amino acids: CASSPPGTSGFGGNSDTQYF.

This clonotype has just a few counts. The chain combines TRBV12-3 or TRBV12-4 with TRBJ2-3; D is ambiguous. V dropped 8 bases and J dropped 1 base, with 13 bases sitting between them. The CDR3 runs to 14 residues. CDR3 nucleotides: TGTGCCAGCGGGATTGTTGGAGGCACAGATACGCAGTATTTT. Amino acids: CASGIVGGTDTQYF.

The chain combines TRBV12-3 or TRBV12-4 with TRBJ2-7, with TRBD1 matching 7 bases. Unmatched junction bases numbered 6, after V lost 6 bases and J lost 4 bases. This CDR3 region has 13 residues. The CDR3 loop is CASRPGQLYEQYF. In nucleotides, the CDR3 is TGTGCCAGCAGACCGGGACAGCTTTACGAGCAGTACTTC.

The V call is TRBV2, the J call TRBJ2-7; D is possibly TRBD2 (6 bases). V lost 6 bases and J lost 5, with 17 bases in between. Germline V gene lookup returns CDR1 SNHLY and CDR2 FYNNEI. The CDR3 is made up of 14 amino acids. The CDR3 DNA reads TGTGCCAGCAGCGGAGGGGCGAGCCCCCACGAGCAGTACTTC. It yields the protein CASSGGASPHEQYF.

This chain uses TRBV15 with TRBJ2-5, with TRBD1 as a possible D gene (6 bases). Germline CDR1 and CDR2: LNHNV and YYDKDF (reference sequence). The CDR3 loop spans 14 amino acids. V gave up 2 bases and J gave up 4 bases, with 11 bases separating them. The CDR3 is CATSRRQVLETQYF. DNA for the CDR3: TGTGCCACCAGCAGAAGACAGGTCTTAGAGACCCAGTACTTC.

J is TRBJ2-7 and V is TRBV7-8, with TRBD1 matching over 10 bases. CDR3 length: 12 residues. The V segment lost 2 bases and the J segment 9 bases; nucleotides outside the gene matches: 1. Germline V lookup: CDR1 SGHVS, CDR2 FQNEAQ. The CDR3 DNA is TGTGCCAGCAGCTTACGGGACAGGGGGCAGTACTTC. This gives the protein CASSLRDRGQYF.

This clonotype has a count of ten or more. The CDR3 region has the DNA TGTGCCAGCGGGGAGGGACAGGCGGGTGGCTACACCTTC. This codes for CASGEGQAGGYTF. The V call is TRBV12-3 or TRBV12-4, the J call TRBJ1-2; 8 positions match TRBD1. Trimming cost V 8 bases and J 7 bases; bases outside gene matches: 9. The CDR3 loop spans 13 amino acids.

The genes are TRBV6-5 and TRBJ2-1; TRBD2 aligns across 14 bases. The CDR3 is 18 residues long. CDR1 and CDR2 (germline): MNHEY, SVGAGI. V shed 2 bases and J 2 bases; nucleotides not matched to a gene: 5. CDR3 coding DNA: TGTGCCAGCAGTTACCGTCGGGGACTAGCGGGGGCCTACAATGAGCAGTTCTTC. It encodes CASSYRRGLAGAYNEQFF.

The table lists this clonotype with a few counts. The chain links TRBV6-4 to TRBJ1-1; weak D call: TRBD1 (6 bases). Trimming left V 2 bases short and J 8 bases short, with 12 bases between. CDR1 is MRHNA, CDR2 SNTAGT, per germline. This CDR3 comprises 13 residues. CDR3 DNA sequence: TGTGCCAGCAGTGACGGGCCCGGGACAGAAGCTTTCTTT. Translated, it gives CASSDGPGTEAFF.